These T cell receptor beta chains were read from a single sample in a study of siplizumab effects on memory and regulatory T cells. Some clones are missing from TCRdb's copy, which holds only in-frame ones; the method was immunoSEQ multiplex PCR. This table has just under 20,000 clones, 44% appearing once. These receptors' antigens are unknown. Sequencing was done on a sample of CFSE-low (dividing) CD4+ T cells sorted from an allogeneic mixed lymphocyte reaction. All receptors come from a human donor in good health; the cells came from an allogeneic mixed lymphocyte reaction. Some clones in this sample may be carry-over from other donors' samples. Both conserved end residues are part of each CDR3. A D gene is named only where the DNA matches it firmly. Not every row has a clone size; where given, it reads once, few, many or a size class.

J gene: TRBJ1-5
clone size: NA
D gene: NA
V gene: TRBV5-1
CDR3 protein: CASSLGLGAVQPQHF
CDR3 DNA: TGCGCCAGCAGCTTGGGTCTAGGGGCGGTTCAGCCCCAGCATTTT

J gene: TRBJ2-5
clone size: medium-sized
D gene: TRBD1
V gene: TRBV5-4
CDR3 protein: CASSSPGTVQETQYF
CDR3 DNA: TGTGCCAGCAGCTCTCCCGGGACAGTCCAAGAGACCCAGTACTTC

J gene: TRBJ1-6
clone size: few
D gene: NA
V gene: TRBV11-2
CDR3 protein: CASSLRFSADYYNSPLHF
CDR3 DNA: TGTGCCAGCAGCTTACGGTTTAGCGCCGATTACTATAATTCACCCCTCCACTTT

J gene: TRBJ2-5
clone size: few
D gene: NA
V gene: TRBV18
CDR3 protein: CASSRGMGRRQETQYF
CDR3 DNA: TGTGCCAGCTCACGCGGCATGGGACGGCGACAAGAGACCCAGTACTTC

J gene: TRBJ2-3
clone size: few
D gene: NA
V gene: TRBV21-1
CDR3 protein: CASSSPSGEAGADTQYF
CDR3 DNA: TGTGCCAGCAGCTCGCCTAGCGGGGAGGCGGGGGCAGATACGCAGTATTTT

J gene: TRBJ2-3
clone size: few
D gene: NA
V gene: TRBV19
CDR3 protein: CASSPGVIDTQYF
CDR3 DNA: TGTGCCAGTAGTCCTGGGGTTATAGATACGCAGTATTTT

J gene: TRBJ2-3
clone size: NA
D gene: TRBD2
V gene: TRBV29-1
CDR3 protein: CSVDKLAGFKDTQYF
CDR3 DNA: TGCAGCGTGGATAAACTAGCGGGGTTTAAAGATACGCAGTATTTT

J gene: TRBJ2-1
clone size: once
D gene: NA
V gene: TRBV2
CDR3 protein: CASKNTRLPNNEQFF
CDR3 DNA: TGTGCCAGCAAAAACACCCGACTCCCCAACAATGAGCAGTTCTTC

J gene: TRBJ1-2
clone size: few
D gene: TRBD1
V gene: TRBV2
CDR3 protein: CASADRAYGYTF
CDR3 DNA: TGTGCCAGCGCGGACAGGGCCTATGGCTACACCTTC

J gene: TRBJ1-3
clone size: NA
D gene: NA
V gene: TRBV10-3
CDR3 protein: CAISARDQSSLGLPGNTIYF
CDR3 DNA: TGTGCCATCAGTGCGCGGGATCAGTCAAGTTTGGGACTCCCTGGAAACACCATATATTTT

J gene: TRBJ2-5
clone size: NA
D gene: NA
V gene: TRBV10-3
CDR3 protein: CAISESRETQYF
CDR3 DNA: TGTGCCATCAGTGAGTCGAGGGAGACCCAGTACTTC

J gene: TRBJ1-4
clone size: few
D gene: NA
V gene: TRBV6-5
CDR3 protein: CASSYGLWQGGEKLFF
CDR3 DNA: TGTGCCAGCAGTTACGGTTTGTGGCAGGGCGGCGAAAAACTGTTTTTT

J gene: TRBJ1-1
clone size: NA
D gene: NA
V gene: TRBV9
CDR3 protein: CASSVAPTGNTEAFF
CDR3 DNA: TGTGCCAGCAGCGTAGCTCCGACAGGGAACACTGAAGCTTTCTTT

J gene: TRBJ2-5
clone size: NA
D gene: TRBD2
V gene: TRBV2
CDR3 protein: CASSEAGRGTGETQYF
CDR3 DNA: TGTGCCAGCAGTGAAGCGGGGCGGGGGACGGGAGAGACCCAGTACTTC

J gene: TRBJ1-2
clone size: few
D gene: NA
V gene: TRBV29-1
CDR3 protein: CSVEGGQGFYGYTF
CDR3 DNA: TGCAGCGTTGAGGGTGGTCAGGGCTTCTATGGCTACACCTTC

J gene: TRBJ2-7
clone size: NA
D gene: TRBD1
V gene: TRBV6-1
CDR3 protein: CASSEALGQGNREQYF
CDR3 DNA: TGTGCCAGCAGTGAAGCGCTCGGACAGGGGAATCGCGAGCAGTACTTC

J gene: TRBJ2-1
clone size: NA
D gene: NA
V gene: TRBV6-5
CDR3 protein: CASSYNRDVRGEQFF
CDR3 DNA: TGTGCCAGCAGTTACAACAGGGACGTGCGGGGTGAGCAGTTCTTC

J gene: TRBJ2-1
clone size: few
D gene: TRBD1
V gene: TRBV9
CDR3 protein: CASSVGPDRVNEQFF
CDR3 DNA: TGTGCCAGCAGCGTAGGACCCGACAGGGTGAATGAGCAGTTCTTC

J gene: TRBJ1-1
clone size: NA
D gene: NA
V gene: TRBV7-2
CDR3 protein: CASSFGGGGTEAFF
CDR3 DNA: TGTGCCAGCAGCTTTGGGGGCGGGGGCACTGAAGCTTTCTTT

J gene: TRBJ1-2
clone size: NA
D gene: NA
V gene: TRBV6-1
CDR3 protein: CASSERRLGYTF
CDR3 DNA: TGTGCCAGCAGTGAACGGCGCCTCGGCTACACCTTC

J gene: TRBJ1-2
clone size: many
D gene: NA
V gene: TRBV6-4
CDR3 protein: CASSPTTGFSGYTF
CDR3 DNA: TGTGCCAGCAGCCCAACCACAGGGTTCAGTGGCTACACCTTC

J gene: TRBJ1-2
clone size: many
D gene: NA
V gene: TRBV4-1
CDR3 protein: CASSQETPGGYTF
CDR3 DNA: TGCGCCAGCAGCCAAGAAACGCCTGGGGGCTACACCTTC